This T cell receptor (beta chain) stems from a study of T cell responses to AZD1222 COVID-19 vaccine. Study information: Pooling of second doses given at about 4 or about 12 weeks was done. General observations from the study: Seropositivity was recorded at baseline in only six AZD1222 recipients.

Using immunoSEQ multiplex PCR, the repertoire was profiled, and TCRdb retains in-frame clones only, with some absent. The sample has 100,000 to 120,000 clones, about 87% seen once. Germline V gene lookup returns CDR1 LNHDA and CDR2 SQIVND (reference sequence). Trimming removed 7 bases from V and 2 bases from J, with 15 bases in between. This CDR3 comprises 15 residues. Notes on this clone: Its antigen is not identified.

The chain links TRBV19 to TRBJ1-5; TRBD1 might be the D (5 bases). This TCR came from an adult in good health. Sequencing was performed on peripheral blood, taken on day 0 of AZD1222 vaccination. The CDR3: CASNTRGGGNQPQHF. CDR3 in DNA: TGTGCCAGTAACACGCGGGGCGGTGGCAATCAGCCCCAGCATTTT.